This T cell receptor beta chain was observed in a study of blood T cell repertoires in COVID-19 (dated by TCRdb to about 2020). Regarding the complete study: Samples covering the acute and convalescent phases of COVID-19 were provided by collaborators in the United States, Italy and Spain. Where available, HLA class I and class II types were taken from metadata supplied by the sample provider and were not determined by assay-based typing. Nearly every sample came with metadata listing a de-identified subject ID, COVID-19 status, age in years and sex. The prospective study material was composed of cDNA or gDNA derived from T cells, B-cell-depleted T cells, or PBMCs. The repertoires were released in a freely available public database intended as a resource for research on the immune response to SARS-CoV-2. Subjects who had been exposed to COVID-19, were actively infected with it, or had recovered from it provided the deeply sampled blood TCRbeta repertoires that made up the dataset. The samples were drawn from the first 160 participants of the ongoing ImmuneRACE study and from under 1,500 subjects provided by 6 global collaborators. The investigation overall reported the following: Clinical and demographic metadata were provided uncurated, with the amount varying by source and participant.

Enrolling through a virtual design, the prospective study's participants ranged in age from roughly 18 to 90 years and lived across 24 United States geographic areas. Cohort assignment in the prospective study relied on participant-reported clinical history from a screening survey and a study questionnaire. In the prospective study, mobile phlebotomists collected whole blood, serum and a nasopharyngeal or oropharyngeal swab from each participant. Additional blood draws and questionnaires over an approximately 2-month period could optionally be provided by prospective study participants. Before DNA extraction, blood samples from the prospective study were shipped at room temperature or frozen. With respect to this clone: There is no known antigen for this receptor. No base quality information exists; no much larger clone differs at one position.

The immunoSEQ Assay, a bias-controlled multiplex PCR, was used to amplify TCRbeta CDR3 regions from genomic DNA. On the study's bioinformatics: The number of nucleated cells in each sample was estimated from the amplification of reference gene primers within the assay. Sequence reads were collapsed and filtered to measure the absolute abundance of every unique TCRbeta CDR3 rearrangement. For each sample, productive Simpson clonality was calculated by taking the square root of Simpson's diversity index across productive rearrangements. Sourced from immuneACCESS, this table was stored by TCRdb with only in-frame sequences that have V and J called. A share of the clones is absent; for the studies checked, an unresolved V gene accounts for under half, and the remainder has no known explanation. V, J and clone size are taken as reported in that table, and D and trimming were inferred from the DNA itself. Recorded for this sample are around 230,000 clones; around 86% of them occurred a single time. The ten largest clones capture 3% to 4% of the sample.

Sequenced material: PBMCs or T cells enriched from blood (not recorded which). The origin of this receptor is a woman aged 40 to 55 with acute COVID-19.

CDR3 loop: CASSRQGGYQPQHF. The DNA sequence is as follows: TGTGCCAGCAGTAGACAGGGTGGTTATCAGCCCCAGCATTTT. Recombination linked TRBV6-5 to TRBJ1-5, with 7 bases matching TRBD1. The germline V and J ends show losses of 5 bases and 5 bases respectively, and no gene match explains 6 bases of the junction. There are 14 amino acids in the CDR3, from cysteine to phenylalanine inclusive. Only the CDR3 DNA is retained, 42 bases long and in frame from the first base. From the germline V gene, CDR1 is MNHEY and CDR2 is SVGAGI.